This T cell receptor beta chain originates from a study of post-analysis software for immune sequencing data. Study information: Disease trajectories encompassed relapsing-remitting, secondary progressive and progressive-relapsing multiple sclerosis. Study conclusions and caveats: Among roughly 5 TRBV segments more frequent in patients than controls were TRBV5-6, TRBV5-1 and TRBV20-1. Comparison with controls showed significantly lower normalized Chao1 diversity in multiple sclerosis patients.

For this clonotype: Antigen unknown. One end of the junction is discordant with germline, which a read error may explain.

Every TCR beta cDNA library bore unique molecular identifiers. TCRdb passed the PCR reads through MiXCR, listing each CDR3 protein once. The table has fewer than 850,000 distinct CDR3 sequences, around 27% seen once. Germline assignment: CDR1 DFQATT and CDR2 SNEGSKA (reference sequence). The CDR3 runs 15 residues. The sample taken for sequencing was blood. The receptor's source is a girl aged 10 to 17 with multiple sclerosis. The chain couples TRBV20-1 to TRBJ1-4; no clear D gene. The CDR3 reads CSARGPSGLDEKRFF. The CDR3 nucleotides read TGCAGTGCTAGAGGTCCGAGCGGGCTCGATGAAAAACGGTTTTTT.